The rows below give T cell receptor beta chains drawn from one sample of a study of CD8+ T cells in alopecia areata. The data were produced by immunoSEQ multiplex PCR, yet TCRdb's version contains in-frame clones alone and is incomplete. The profile shows under 350,000 clones, 58% of them singletons. The sequencing here drew on CD4+ T cells sorted from blood, taken at week 24, from a patient treated with tofacitinib. The receptors stem from a human donor with alopecia areata. Both conserved end residues are part of each CDR3. The D gene is left open where the match is weak. Where a row states a size, it is once, few, many or the class of an expanded clone; other rows omit it.

CASSTGNGYTF,TGTGCCAGCAGTACAGGGAATGGCTACACCTTC,-,TRBV2,-,TRBJ1-2
CSVDRREYGYTF,TGCAGCGTTGATCGGAGGGAGTATGGCTACACCTTC,-,TRBV29-1,-,TRBJ1-2
CASKPAGQWSSYEQYF,TGTGCCAGCAAACCGGCAGGGCAATGGAGCTCCTACGAGCAGTACTTC,-,TRBV2,-,TRBJ2-7
CAWSVQGARTDTQYF,TGTGCCTGGAGTGTCCAGGGGGCGAGGACAGATACGCAGTATTTT,TRBD1,TRBV30,-,TRBJ2-3
CASSVEVDTQYF,TGTGCCAGCAGCGTAGAGGTAGATACGCAGTATTTT,-,TRBV9,-,TRBJ2-3
CAWSVNRGNEQYF,TGTGCCTGGAGTGTAAACAGGGGAAACGAGCAGTACTTC,TRBD1,TRBV30,-,TRBJ2-7
CASSYWGRTYNSPLHF,TGTGCCAGCAGTTACTGGGGACGGACCTATAATTCACCCCTCCACTTT,-,TRBV6-5,-,TRBJ1-6
CASSLTKEQFF,TGTGCCAGCTCCCTTACAAAGGAGCAGTTCTTC,-,TRBV2,-,TRBJ2-1
CASSVGIGQGTDTQYF,TGCGCCAGCAGTGTGGGGATCGGACAGGGTACAGATACGCAGTATTTT,TRBD1,TRBV10-2,few,TRBJ2-3
CASSVAGQPSYEQYF,TGTGCCAGCAGTGTTGCGGGACAGCCCTCCTACGAGCAGTACTTC,-,TRBV25-1,-,TRBJ2-7
CSVGGSGNTIYF,TGCAGCGTTGGGGGATCTGGAAACACCATATATTTT,-,TRBV29-1,-,TRBJ1-3
CAWRAGGSIDTQYF,TGTGCCTGGAGGGCGGGGGGGTCGATAGATACGCAGTATTTT,TRBD2,TRBV30,-,TRBJ2-3
CSVIGEDGANVLTF,TGCAGCGTTATAGGGGAGGATGGGGCCAACGTCCTGACTTTC,-,TRBV29-1,-,TRBJ2-6
CASSFGPYEQYF,TGTGCCAGCAGTTTTGGCCCCTACGAGCAGTACTTC,-,TRBV28,few,TRBJ2-7
CASSLFGGGDQPQHF,TGTGCCAGCAGCTTATTTGGGGGTGGGGATCAGCCCCAGCATTTT,-,TRBV7-2,few,TRBJ1-5
CASSMAGGRSEQFF,TGTGCCAGTAGTATGGCGGGGGGGCGCAGTGAGCAGTTCTTC,TRBD2,TRBV19,few,TRBJ2-1
CASASQQGEQFF,TGTGCCAGCGCCTCCCAGCAAGGCGAGCAGTTCTTC,-,TRBV11-2,-,TRBJ2-1
CASSPDRANEQYF,TGTGCCAGCAGCCCCGACAGGGCGAACGAGCAGTACTTC,TRBD1,TRBV7-2,-,TRBJ2-7
CSVAVDSYNSPLHF,TGCAGCGTTGCAGTCGACTCCTATAATTCACCCCTCCACTTT,-,TRBV29-1,-,TRBJ1-6
CASSSDRYSNQPQHF,TGTGCCAGCAGCTCCGATCGGTATAGCAATCAGCCCCAGCATTTT,-,TRBV6-5,-,TRBJ1-5
CASSLAPVGNSPLHF,TGTGCCAGCAGCTTAGCGCCGGTGGGAAATTCACCCCTCCACTTT,-,TRBV7-2,-,TRBJ1-6
CASSGSGTSNYGYTF,TGTGCCAGCAGTGGATCCGGGACATCGAACTATGGCTACACCTTC,-,TRBV2,-,TRBJ1-2
CAWGRDSEAFF,TGTGCCTGGGGAAGGGACAGTGAAGCTTTCTTT,TRBD1,TRBV30,-,TRBJ1-1
CAISESASGGIDEQFF,TGTGCCATCAGTGAGTCCGCTAGCGGGGGTATTGATGAGCAGTTCTTC,TRBD2,TRBV10-3,-,TRBJ2-1
CSAQGSLGAFF,TGCAGCGCTCAGGGCTCCCTGGGGGCTTTCTTT,-,TRBV29-1,-,TRBJ1-1
CASSQVAGTTEAFF,TGCGCCAGCAGCCAAGTGGCGGGGACCACTGAAGCTTTCTTT,-,TRBV4-1,once,TRBJ1-1
CSVADSGELFF,TGCAGCGTTGCTGACTCCGGGGAGCTGTTTTTT,-,TRBV29-1,-,TRBJ2-2
CASSPGQPDIQYF,TGTGCCAGCAGCCCCGGACAGCCCGACATTCAGTACTTC,-,TRBV14,-,TRBJ2-4
CASSQGLGHGNTIYF,TGCGCCAGCAGCCAAGGCCTCGGACACGGAAACACCATATATTTT,-,TRBV4-3,-,TRBJ1-3
CAISDHGQANTEAFF,TGTGCCATCAGTGACCACGGACAGGCGAACACTGAAGCTTTCTTT,TRBD1,TRBV10-3,few,TRBJ1-1
CSARAWYEQFF,TGCAGTGCTAGAGCATGGTATGAGCAGTTCTTC,-,TRBV20-1,-,TRBJ2-1
CASRPQGATGELFF,TGTGCCAGCAGGCCCCAGGGGGCAACCGGGGAGCTGTTTTTT,TRBD1,TRBV6-5,-,TRBJ2-2
CAWSVLNYGLGPDTQYF,TGTGCCTGGAGTGTACTTAATTACGGTTTGGGGCCAGATACGCAGTATTTT,-,TRBV30,-,TRBJ2-3